This T cell receptor (beta chain) appears in the sequencing data of a study of monozygotic twins with inflammatory bowel disease. Reprocessing the 5' RACE reads, TCRdb reports a single entry for every CDR3 protein and omits DNA. Its listing shows roughly 160,000 distinct CDR3 sequences. One blood sample of approximately 2.5 ml was taken from each donor. General study findings and limits: Immunosuppressive treatments were not uniform, and this may have added variability to patient repertoires. Researchers report that IBD patients shared fewer clonotypes with others than healthy twins, especially amid disease activity. Any single strong signal or clonotype tied to IBD lacked support.

Worth noting for this clonotype: Its antigen remains unidentified.

CDR1 MNHNS and CDR2 SASEGT come from the germline V gene. The CDR3 runs to 13 residues. The chain joins TRBV6-1 to TRBJ2-7; the D call from TCRdb, TRBD1, cannot be confirmed without DNA. This TCR was recovered from a human donor with ulcerative colitis or Crohn's disease, or a healthy co-twin of an affected twin (not recorded which). Source material: blood. The CDR3 region is CASNTGFSYEQYF.